The table lists the clone carrying this TCR beta chain with a few counts. This record comes from a study of T cells in Graves' hyperthyroidism and ophthalmopathy. The V end lost 1 base, the J end lost 3 bases, and 13 bases lay between the germline ends. Germline CDR1 and CDR2: SQVTM and ANQGSEA. The CDR3 runs 14 residues. TCR beta CDR3 sequences were amplified from RNA transcripts. In the first-round RT-PCR of the TCR CDR3, the HTBI primer set was used. TCRdb re-called the multiplex PCR reads with MiXCR, one entry per CDR3 protein. This table holds around 620,000 distinct CDR3 sequences, 15% to 20% found once.

The chain combines TRBV29-1 with TRBJ2-7, with D possibly being TRBD2 (6 bases). Specimen: blood. This sequence originates from a woman aged 25 to 45 with Graves' hyperthyroidism. The DNA of the CDR3 is TGCAGCGTTGAAGTAGGCAGCGGGCACTACGAGCAGTACTTC. It yields the protein CSVEVGSGHYEQYF.